Listed below are T cell receptor beta chains from one sample, sequenced in a study of cytomegalovirus exposure and HLA in healthy donors. Profiled with immunoSEQ multiplex PCR; TCRdb holds only in-frame clones, not every one. The profile covers over 150,000 clones, with 75% to 85% appearing a single time and around 4.5% taken by the ten largest. Material: PBMCs. These receptors were collected from a man in his thirties or forties in good health and CMV-seronegative. Both conserved end residues are part of each CDR3. D genes are given only for firm matches. Not all rows give a size; the values are once, few, many and, for expanded clones, a class.

V	size	D	J	DNA	CDR3
TRBV27	NA	TRBD1	TRBJ2-3	TGTGCCACGACCAGGGGGATAGGGGCAGATACGCAGTATTTT	CATTRGIGADTQYF
TRBV5-1	NA	NA	TRBJ2-7	TGCGCCACCTCACTATCCAGGGAGGAGAAAAACGAGCAGTACTTC	CATSLSREEKNEQYF
TRBV6-8	NA	NA	TRBJ1-1	TGTGCCAGCAGTTGGGCAAGACAGTCGAACACTGAAGCTTTCTTT	CASSWARQSNTEAFF
TRBV2	NA	TRBD2	TRBJ2-3	TGTGCCAGCAGCGGGGGGGACCCCCGGGGTACGCAGTATTTT	CASSGGDPRGTQYF
TRBV11-3	NA	TRBD1	TRBJ2-2	TGTGCCAGCAGCCCCTACAGGGGTAGCACCGGGGAGCTGTTTTTT	CASSPYRGSTGELFF
TRBV18	NA	TRBD2	TRBJ2-7	TGTGCCAGCTCAATGGGACTAGCGGGAGCGAGCTACGAGCAGTACTTC	CASSMGLAGASYEQYF
TRBV6-5	NA	NA	TRBJ1-1	TGTGCCGGCAGTTTCCGAGATACCCTCGGGAACACTGAAGCTTTCTTT	CAGSFRDTLGNTEAFF
TRBV13	NA	TRBD1	TRBJ2-5	TGTGCCAGCAGCTCGTATCCGGGACAGAAAGAGACCCAGTACTTC	CASSSYPGQKETQYF
TRBV11-2	NA	TRBD2	TRBJ2-7	TGTGCCAGCAGCCCCCAGAACAAGCGGGGGCCTTCCTACGAGCAGTACTTC	CASSPQNKRGPSYEQYF
TRBV6-1	NA	NA	TRBJ2-5	TGTGCCAGCTACGACGGAGGGCTGTCCCAAGAGACCCAGTACTTC	CASYDGGLSQETQYF
TRBV4-1	once	NA	TRBJ2-3	TGCGCCAGCAGCCCACGAGCGAGCACAGATACGCAGTATTTT	CASSPRASTDTQYF